The 30 T cell receptor beta chains reported below all come from one sample, sequenced in a study of blood T cells in healthy people across ages. A second PCR of about 6 to 11 cycles used a sample-barcoded 5' primer and a J-beta primer mix. TCRdb re-called the 5' RACE reads through MiXCR, storing one row per CDR3 protein. This table has fewer than 900,000 distinct CDR3 sequences, about 36% appearing once. The specimen was blood. Every receptor here comes from a man between 18 and 35 years old in good health.

The rearrangement joins TRBV20-1 to TRBJ2-1; tentative D call: TRBD1 (5 bases). Germline CDR1 DFQATT, CDR2 SNEGSKA (reference sequence). CDR3 size: 13 residues. V was clipped by 0 bases and J by 7 bases, with 10 bases between them. The CDR3 here is CSAREWAGNEQFF. The CDR3 nucleotides read TGCAGTGCTAGAGAGTGGGCAGGGAATGAGCAGTTCTTC.

The chain is built from TRBV11-2 and TRBJ2-1; D perhaps matches TRBD1 (6 bases). The germline gives CDR1 SGHAT, CDR2 FQNNGV. V dropped 4 bases and J dropped 2 bases, with 9 bases sitting between them. CDR3 length: 14 amino acids. CDR3 protein: CASSYRTAYNEQFF. The DNA for the CDR3 is TGTGCCAGCAGCTACAGGACAGCCTACAATGAGCAGTTCTTC. Variable domain in full (rest from reference TRBV11-2 and TRBJ2-1): EAGVAQSPRYKIIEKRQSVAFWCNPISGHATLYWYQQILGQGPKLLIQFQNNGVVDDSQLPKDRFSAERLKGVDSTLKIQPAKLEDSAVYLCASSYRTAYNEQFFGPGTRLTVL.

CDR3 nucleotide sequence: TGCGCCAGCAGCAACAGTGAGGTAGAGACCCAGTACTTC. Its protein is CASSNSEVETQYF. The V gene is TRBV5-1, the J gene TRBJ2-5; D remains unclear. The CDR3 has 13 amino acids. Germline V gives CDR1 SGHRS, CDR2 YFSETQ. V shed 4 bases and J shed 4 bases, with 11 bases lying between them.

This clonotype came up a few times. This chain joins TRBV7-9 and TRBJ1-1, with 8 bases identical to TRBD1. CDR1 SEHNR and CDR2 FQNEAQ come from the germline V gene (reference sequence). J was trimmed by 3 bases and V by 6 bases; bases with no gene match: 6. The CDR3 contains 14 residues. The DNA of the CDR3 is TGTGCCAGCAGGGGGGAACAGGGGGACACTGAAGCTTTCTTT. This encodes CASRGEQGDTEAFF.

The table lists this clonotype with many counts. The genes are TRBV4-3 and TRBJ2-6; 11 bases line up with TRBD2. CDR1 is LGHNA, CDR2 YSLEER, per germline. This CDR3 is built from 16 residues. The J segment lost 16 bases and the V segment lost 4 bases, leaving 15 bases of the junction unmatched. CDR3 sequence (DNA): TGCGCCAGCAGCCGTCAAGGGTCAACTAGCGGGGGCCTACTGACTTTC. Its translation is CASSRQGSTSGGLLTF.

The CDR3 protein is CASSQVVRGAGETQYF. The CDR3 DNA reads as TGCGCCAGCAGCCAAGTGGTTAGGGGGGCTGGAGAGACCCAGTACTTC. This chain joins TRBV4-3 and TRBJ2-5, with D perhaps given as TRBD1 or TRBD2 (6 bases each). CDR3 size: 16 residues. Per germline, CDR1 LGHNA and CDR2 YSLEER. V shed 1 base and J shed 4 bases, with 16 bases lying between them.

In the case of this clonotype: A much larger clone differs from this one at a single base, so this may be a read error. The chain links TRBV6-6 to TRBJ2-1, with 13 bases that match TRBD2. The CDR3 sequence is 16 residues long. V trimming: 8 bases; J trimming: 4 bases; junction bases outside the gene matches: 8. Germline loops: CDR1 MNHNY, CDR2 SVGAGI (reference sequence). The CDR3 DNA is TGTGCCAGCGGCTGGACTAGCGGGGGACTTTACAATGAGCAGTTCTTC. As protein: CASGWTSGGLYNEQFF.

This clonotype occurred a few times. The chain is built from TRBV11-2 and TRBJ2-3; 9 positions match TRBD1. The CDR3 is made up of 17 amino acids. CDR1 SGHAT and CDR2 FQNNGV come from the germline V gene. Germline trimming cut 2 bases from V and 1 base from J; bases unmatched to any gene: 7. The CDR3 sequence is CASSLFLRDRGTDTQYF. In DNA, the CDR3 is TGTGCCAGCAGCTTATTCCTTCGGGACAGGGGCACAGATACGCAGTATTTT.

This clonotype was observed a single time. V is TRBV6-2 or TRBV6-3 and J is TRBJ2-4; D is ambiguous. With the DNA end fitting TRBJ2-7 better, the J assignment may be wrong. CDR1 is MNHEY, CDR2 SVGEGT, per germline. The CDR3 spans 11 residues. CDR3 in DNA: TGTGCCAGCGGTCATAGACACGAGCAGTACTTC. Protein sequence: CASGHRHEQYF.

Only a few counts were recorded for this clonotype. The rearrangement uses TRBV7-9 and TRBJ1-1; D not certain. The V end lost 1 base, the J end lost 8 bases, and 8 bases lay between the germline ends. CDR3 length: 12 residues. The germline gives CDR1 SEHNR, CDR2 FQNEAQ (reference sequence). CDR3 amino acids: CASSLGNLEAFF. CDR3 nucleotides: TGTGCCAGCAGCTTAGGGAATTTGGAAGCTTTCTTT.

The sample holds one count of this clonotype. This may arise from a read error, as a much more abundant clone is one base away. V usage is TRBV27 and J usage is TRBJ2-3; D uncertain. V shed 11 bases and J shed 8 bases, with 17 bases lying between them. The CDR3 totals 12 residues. Germline lookup yields CDR1 MNHEY and CDR2 SMNVEV (reference sequence). The CDR3 loop is CASANRGGTQYF. The CDR3 coding sequence is TGTGCCTCCGCGAATCGTGGTGGTACGCAGTATTTT.

This clonotype came up a few times. The chain has TRBV5-1 and TRBJ1-2; 7 bases fit TRBD1. The germline gives CDR1 SGHRS, CDR2 YFSETQ. V trimming: 3 bases; J trimming: 1 base; junction bases outside the gene matches: 6. The CDR3 loop spans 15 amino acids. The CDR3 is CASSSPGQSNYGYTF. DNA for the CDR3: TGCGCCAGCAGCTCTCCGGGACAGAGTAACTATGGCTACACCTTC.

There are many counts of this clonotype. This chain joins TRBV4-3 and TRBJ2-7; D not resolved. This CDR3 comprises 14 residues. The germline V gene has CDR1 LGHNA and CDR2 YSLEER. Trimming pared 1 base from V and 3 bases from J, leaving 10 bases between. The CDR3, as DNA: TGCGCCAGCAGCCAAGGAATTATGGGCTACGAGCAGTACTTC. This gives the protein CASSQGIMGYEQYF.

The chain joins TRBV20-1 to TRBJ1-4; D possibly corresponds to TRBD1 (5 bases). Germline-derived CDR1 and CDR2 are DFQATT and SNEGSKA (reference sequence). This CDR3 is built from 13 residues. The V end lost 7 bases, the J end lost 2 bases, and 11 bases lay between the germline ends. Written as DNA, the CDR3 is TGCAGTGTAACACAGGACACTAATGAAAAACTGTTTTTT. Amino acids: CSVTQDTNEKLFF.

This clonotype appeared many times. This chain joins TRBV4-2 and TRBJ2-1, with 10 bases that match TRBD1. With 4 bases clipped from V and 7 bases from J, the junction kept 13 bases outside the gene matches. The CDR3 consists of 17 residues. Germline V gives CDR1 LGHNA, CDR2 YNFKEQ. In nucleotides, the CDR3 is TGTGCCAGCAGCCCTCTCGACAGGGGGCGCGATTATAATGAGCAGTTCTTC. As protein: CASSPLDRGRDYNEQFF.

The genes are TRBV3-1 and TRBJ2-6, with 8 nucleotides matching TRBD1. Germline assignment: CDR1 LGHDT and CDR2 YNNKEL (reference sequence). The CDR3 totals 18 residues. The trim removed 4 bases at V and 1 base at J, leaving 9 bases unmatched. CDR3 coding DNA: TGTGCCAGCAGCCCAGTTCCGGGACAGGCTTCTGGGGCCAACGTCCTGACTTTC. It specifies CASSPVPGQASGANVLTF.

This clonotype was seen many times. The chain links TRBV30 to TRBJ2-5; possible D gene TRBD1, 6 bases. Germline V lookup: CDR1 GTSNPN, CDR2 SVGIG (reference sequence). CDR3 length: 13 amino acids. With 4 bases removed from V and 3 bases from J, the gap between germline ends came to 12 bases. The CDR3 coding sequence is TGTGCCTGGAACAGGGCCGCGGAAGAGACCCAGTACTTC. This codes for CAWNRAAEETQYF.

Regarding this clonotype: A clone one base away is much larger, so this may be a read error. This chain joins TRBV5-6 and TRBJ2-3; no firm D call. Germline V CDR1 and CDR2: SGHDT, YYEEEE. The V gene lost 0 bases and the J gene lost 8 bases, with 16 bases spanning the gap. This CDR3 region has 15 residues. The CDR3 loop is CASSLDGGNTFTQYF. CDR3 DNA sequence: TGTGCCAGCAGCTTGGACGGCGGAAATACCTTTACGCAGTATTTT.

J is TRBJ2-7 and V is TRBV25-1; D may be TRBD1 (5 bases). The DNA end is a closer match to TRBJ2-4, so the J assignment may be wrong. The CDR3 runs to 13 residues. The germline gives CDR1 MGHDK, CDR2 SYGVNS. The CDR3 loop is CASSAVRGNIQYF. CDR3 sequence (DNA): TGTGCCAGCAGTGCCGTAAGGGGTAACATTCAGTACTTC.

The chain recombines TRBV7-9 with TRBJ2-5; maybe TRBD1 (5 bases). The length of the CDR3 is 16 residues. Germline V gives CDR1 SEHNR, CDR2 FQNEAQ (reference sequence). Trimming took off 5 bases at V and 5 bases at J, with 21 bases between the two ends. In DNA, the CDR3 is TGTGCCAGCAGCCCCCAACCTACGACAGTTCGGGAGACCCAGTACTTC. It translates to CASSPQPTTVRETQYF.

This clonotype was seen more than once but under ten times. An end of the junction differs from the germline gene, which may be a read error. V gene TRBV28 combines with J gene TRBJ2-3, with D possibly called TRBD1 or TRBD2 (5 bases each). This CDR3 comprises 14 residues. Looked up from germline, CDR1 is MDHEN and CDR2 is SYDVKM. DNA for the CDR3: TGTGACAGCAGCAGAGCCGGGACCACAGATACGCAGTATTTT. This sequence encodes CDSSRAGTTDTQYF.

This clonotype appeared a few times. This chain connects TRBV12-3 or TRBV12-4 to TRBJ1-4; D is undetermined. Trimming removed 8 bases at V and 6 bases at J, with 16 bases between. CDR3 size: 14 residues. The CDR3 reads CASQVSAIHEKLFF. The DNA of the CDR3 is TGTGCCAGCCAGGTTTCCGCCATCCATGAAAAACTGTTTTTT.

This clonotype was seen ten or more times. Written as DNA, the CDR3 is TGCGCCGGAACAGGCTACGAGCAGTACTTC. Translation: CAGTGYEQYF. The V call is TRBV4-3, the J call TRBJ2-7; tentative D call: TRBD1 (5 bases). CDR1 and CDR2 from the germline V gene are LGHNA and YSLEER. The CDR3 runs 10 residues. V was shortened by 11 bases and J by 3 bases, with 8 bases between the two germline ends.

This chain joins TRBV5-1 and TRBJ1-1, with 7 bases aligning to TRBD1. Germline V gene sequence: CDR1 SGHRS, CDR2 YFSETQ. The CDR3 is 14 amino acids. The V gene end was trimmed by 3 bases and the J gene end by 4 bases; junction bases not matched to a gene: 6. The CDR3 is CASSSETGSTEAFF. CDR3 coding DNA: TGCGCCAGCAGCTCCGAGACAGGGTCCACTGAAGCTTTCTTT.

This sequence joins TRBV4-3 and TRBJ1-1; perhaps TRBD1 as D (6 bases). Germline-derived CDR1 and CDR2 are LGHNA and YSLEER. This CDR3 has 15 amino acids. V was cut by 0 bases and J by 2 bases, with 10 bases left in between. In DNA, the CDR3 is TGCGCCAGCAGCCAAGAGTGGACAGTAAACACTGAAGCTTTCTTT. Encoded protein: CASSQEWTVNTEAFF.

This sequence joins TRBV20-1 and TRBJ2-1; TRBD2 aligns across 10 bases. With 1 base clipped from V and 2 bases from J, the junction kept 5 bases outside the gene matches. The CDR3 covers 16 residues. The germline gives CDR1 DFQATT, CDR2 SNEGSKA (reference sequence). Here the CDR3 reads CSARVASGGPYNEQFF. DNA of the CDR3: TGCAGTGCTAGAGTCGCTAGCGGGGGCCCCTACAATGAGCAGTTCTTC.

In its sample, this clonotype was seen a few times. This rearrangement joins TRBV7-3 to TRBJ2-3; TRBD2 aligns across 8 bases. Germline values: CDR1 SGHTA, CDR2 FQGTGA. V gave up 5 bases and J gave up 12 bases; unmatched junction bases: 10. CDR3 length equals 13 residues. The DNA of the CDR3 is TGTGCCAGCAGCGTGGGTAGCGGGGACTCCCAGTATTTT. Amino acids: CASSVGSGDSQYF.

The gene calls are TRBV4-2 and TRBJ2-2; no firm D call. The V and J ends lost 0 bases and 0 bases respectively, with 20 bases between them. This CDR3 region has 20 residues. CDR1 LGHNA and CDR2 YNFKEQ come from the germline V gene. CDR3 loop: CASSQDRYRARTSNTGELFF. CDR3 nucleotide sequence: TGTGCCAGCAGCCAAGATCGATATAGGGCCAGGACCTCGAACACCGGGGAGCTGTTTTTT.

This rearrangement joins TRBV12-3 or TRBV12-4 to TRBJ2-1; no definite D call. Trimming cost V 7 bases and J 8 bases, with 15 bases left between them. The CDR3 is 13 residues long. The chain's CDR3 is CASKLSGPYEQFF. CDR3 nucleotide sequence: TGTGCCAGCAAGTTGTCGGGTCCCTATGAGCAGTTCTTC.

Comment on this clonotype: One end of the junction varies from germline; a read error may be responsible. The chain combines TRBV9 with TRBJ2-1; TRBD2 matches at 7 bases. The CDR3 spans 17 residues. Germline assignment: CDR1 SGDLS and CDR2 YYNGEE. For the CDR3, the DNA is TGTGCCAACAGCGTAGCGGGCGGCTTGCGGACCTACAATGAGCAGTTCTTC. Protein product: CANSVAGGLRTYNEQFF.